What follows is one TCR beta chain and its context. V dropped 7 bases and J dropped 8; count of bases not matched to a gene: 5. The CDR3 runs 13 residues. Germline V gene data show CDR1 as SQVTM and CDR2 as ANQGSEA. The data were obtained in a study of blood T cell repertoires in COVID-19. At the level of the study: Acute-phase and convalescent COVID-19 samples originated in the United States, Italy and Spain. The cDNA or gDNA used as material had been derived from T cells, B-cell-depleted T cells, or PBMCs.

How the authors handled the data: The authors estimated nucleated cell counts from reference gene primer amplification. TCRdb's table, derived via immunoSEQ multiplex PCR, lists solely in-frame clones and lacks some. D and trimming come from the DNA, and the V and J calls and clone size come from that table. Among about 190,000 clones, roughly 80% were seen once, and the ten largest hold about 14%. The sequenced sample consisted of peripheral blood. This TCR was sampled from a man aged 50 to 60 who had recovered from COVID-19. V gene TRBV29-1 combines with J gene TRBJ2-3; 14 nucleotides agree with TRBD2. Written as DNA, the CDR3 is TGCAGCGCGGGGACTAGCGGGAGCAGTACGCAGTATTTT. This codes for CSAGTSGSSTQYF.